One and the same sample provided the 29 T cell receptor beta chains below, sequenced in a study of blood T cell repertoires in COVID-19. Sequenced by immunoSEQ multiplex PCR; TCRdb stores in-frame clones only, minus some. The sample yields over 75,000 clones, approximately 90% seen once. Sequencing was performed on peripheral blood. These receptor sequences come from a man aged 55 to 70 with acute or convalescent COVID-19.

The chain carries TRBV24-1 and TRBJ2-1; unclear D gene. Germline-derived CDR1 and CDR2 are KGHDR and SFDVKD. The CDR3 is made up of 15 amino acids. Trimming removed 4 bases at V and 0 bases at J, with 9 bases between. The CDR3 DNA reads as TGTGCCACCAGTGACTTCCCGAGCTCCTACAATGAGCAGTTCTTC. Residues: CATSDFPSSYNEQFF.

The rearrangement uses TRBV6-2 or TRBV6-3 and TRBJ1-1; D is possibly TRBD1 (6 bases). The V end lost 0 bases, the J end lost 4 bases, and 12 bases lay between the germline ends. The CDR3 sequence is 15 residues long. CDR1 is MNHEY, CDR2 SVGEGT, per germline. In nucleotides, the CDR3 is TGTGCCAGCAGTTACTCGGGGGCGACGGGCACTGAAGCTTTCTTT. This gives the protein CASSYSGATGTEAFF.

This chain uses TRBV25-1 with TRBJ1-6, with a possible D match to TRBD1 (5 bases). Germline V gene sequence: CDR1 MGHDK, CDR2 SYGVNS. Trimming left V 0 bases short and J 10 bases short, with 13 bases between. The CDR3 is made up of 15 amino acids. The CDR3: CASSEYGGVYSPLHF. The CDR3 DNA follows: TGTGCCAGCAGTGAATATGGAGGGGTTTACTCACCCCTCCACTTT. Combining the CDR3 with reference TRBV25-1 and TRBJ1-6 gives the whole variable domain EADIYQTPRYLVIGTGKKITLECSQTMGHDKMYWYQQDPGMELHLIHYSYGVNSTEKGDLSSESTVSRIRTEHFPLTLESARPSHTSQYLCASSEYGGVYSPLHFGNGTRLTVT.

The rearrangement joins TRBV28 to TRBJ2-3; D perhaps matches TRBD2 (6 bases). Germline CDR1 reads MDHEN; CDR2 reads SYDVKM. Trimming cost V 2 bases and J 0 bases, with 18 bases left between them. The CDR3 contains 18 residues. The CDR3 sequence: CASSLPMRDGTSTDTQYF. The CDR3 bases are TGTGCCAGCAGTTTACCCATGCGGGACGGTACTAGCACAGATACGCAGTATTTT.

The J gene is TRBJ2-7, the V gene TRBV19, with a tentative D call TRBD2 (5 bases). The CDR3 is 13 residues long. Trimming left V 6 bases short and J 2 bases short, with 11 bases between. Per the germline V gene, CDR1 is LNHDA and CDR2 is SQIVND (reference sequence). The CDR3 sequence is CASSGNLAYEQYF. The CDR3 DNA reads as TGTGCCAGTAGCGGGAACCTTGCCTACGAGCAGTACTTC. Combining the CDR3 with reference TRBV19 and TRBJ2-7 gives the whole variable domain DGGITQSPKYLFRKEGQNVTLSCEQNLNHDAMYWYRQDPGQGLRLIYYSQIVNDFQKGDIAEGYSVSREKKESFPLTVTSAQKNPTAFYLCASSGNLAYEQYFGPGTRLTVT.

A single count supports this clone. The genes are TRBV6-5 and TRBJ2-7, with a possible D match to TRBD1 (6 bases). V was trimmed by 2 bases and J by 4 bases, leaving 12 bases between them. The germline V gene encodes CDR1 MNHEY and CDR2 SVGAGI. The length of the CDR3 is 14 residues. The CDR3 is CASSYGGRGYEQYF. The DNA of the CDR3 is TGTGCCAGCAGTTACGGCGGCAGGGGTTACGAGCAGTACTTC.

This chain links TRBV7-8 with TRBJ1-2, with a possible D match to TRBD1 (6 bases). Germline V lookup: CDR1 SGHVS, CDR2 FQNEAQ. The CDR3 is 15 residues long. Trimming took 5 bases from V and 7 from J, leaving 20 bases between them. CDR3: CASSITYRDKGGYTF. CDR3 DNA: TGTGCCAGCAGCATCACCTACCGGGACAAGGGTGGCTACACCTTC.

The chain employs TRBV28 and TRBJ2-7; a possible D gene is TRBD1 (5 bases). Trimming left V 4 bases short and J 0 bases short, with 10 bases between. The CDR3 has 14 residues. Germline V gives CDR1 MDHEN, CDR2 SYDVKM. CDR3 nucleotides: TGTGCCAGCAGTTATAAGACAGACTCCTACGAGCAGTACTTC. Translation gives CASSYKTDSYEQYF.

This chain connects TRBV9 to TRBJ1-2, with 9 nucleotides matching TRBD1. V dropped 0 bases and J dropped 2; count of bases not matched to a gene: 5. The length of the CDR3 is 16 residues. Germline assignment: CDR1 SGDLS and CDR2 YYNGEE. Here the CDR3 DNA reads TGTGCCAGCAGCGTAGAGGACAGGGGCCTGAACTATGGCTACACCTTC. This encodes CASSVEDRGLNYGYTF.

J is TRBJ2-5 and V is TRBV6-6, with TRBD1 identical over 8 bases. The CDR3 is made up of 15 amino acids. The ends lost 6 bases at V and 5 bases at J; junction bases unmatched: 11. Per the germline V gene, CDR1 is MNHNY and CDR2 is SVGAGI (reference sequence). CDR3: CASSNTGGQGETQYF. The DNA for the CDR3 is TGTGCCAGCAGCAATACAGGGGGGCAGGGTGAGACCCAGTACTTC.

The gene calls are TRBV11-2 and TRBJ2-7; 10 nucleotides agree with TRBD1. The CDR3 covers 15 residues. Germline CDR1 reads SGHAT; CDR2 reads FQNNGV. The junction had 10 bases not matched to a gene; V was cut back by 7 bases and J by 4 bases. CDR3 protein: CASTVGGGQGYEQYF. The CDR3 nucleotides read TGTGCCAGCACCGTAGGGGGGGGACAGGGGTACGAGCAGTACTTC.

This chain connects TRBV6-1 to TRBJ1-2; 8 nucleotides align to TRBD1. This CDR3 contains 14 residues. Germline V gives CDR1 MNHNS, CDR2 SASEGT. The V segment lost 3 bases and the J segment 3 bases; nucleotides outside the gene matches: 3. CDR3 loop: CASSEDRVDYGYTF. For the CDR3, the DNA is TGTGCCAGCAGTGAGGACAGGGTAGACTATGGCTACACCTTC.

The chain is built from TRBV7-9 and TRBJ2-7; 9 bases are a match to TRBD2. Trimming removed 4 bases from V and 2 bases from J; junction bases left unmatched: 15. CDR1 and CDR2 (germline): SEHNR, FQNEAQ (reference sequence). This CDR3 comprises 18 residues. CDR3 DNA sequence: TGTGCCAGCAGCTCAGCGCTCGGAGGACTAGCGAAAGCCTACGAGCAGTACTTC. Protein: CASSSALGGLAKAYEQYF.

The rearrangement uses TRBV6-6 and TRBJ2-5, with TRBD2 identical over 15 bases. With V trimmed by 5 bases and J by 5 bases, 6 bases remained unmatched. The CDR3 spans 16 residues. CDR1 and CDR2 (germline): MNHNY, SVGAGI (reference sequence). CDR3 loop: CASSTGLAGGTETQYF. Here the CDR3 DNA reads TGTGCCAGCAGTACGGGACTAGCGGGAGGCACGGAGACCCAGTACTTC.

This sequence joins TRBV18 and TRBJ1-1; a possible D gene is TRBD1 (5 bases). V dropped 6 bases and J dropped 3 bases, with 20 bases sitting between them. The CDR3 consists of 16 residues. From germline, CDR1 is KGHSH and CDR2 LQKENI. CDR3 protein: CASSLYQGGADTEAFF. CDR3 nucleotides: TGTGCCAGCTCGCTCTACCAGGGAGGGGCGGACACTGAAGCTTTCTTT.

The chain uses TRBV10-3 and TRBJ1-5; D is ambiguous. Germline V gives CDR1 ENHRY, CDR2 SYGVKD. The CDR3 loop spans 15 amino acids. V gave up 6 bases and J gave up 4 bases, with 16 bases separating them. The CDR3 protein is CAISHSGERNQPQHF. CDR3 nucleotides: TGTGCCATCAGCCACTCCGGGGAGAGGAATCAGCCCCAGCATTTT.

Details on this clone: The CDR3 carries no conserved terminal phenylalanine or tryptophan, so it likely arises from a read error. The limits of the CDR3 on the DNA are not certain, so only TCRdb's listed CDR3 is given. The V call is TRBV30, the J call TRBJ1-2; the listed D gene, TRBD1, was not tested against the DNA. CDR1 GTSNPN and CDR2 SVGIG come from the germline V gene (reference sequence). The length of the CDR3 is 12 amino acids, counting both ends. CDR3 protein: CAWSSTLATGKV.

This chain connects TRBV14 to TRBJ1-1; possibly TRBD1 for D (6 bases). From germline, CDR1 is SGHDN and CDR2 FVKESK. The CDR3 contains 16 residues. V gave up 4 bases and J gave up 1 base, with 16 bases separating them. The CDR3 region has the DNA TGTGCCAGCAGCCGGTTGGCGGGGGCCCAGAACACTGAAGCTTTCTTT. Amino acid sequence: CASSRLAGAQNTEAFF. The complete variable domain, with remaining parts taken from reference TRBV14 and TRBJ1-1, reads EAGVTQFPSHSVIEKGQTVTLRCDPISGHDNLYWYRRVMGKEIKFLLHFVKESKQDESGMPNNRFLAERTGGTYSTLKVQPAELEDSGVYFCASSRLAGAQNTEAFFGQGTRLTVV.

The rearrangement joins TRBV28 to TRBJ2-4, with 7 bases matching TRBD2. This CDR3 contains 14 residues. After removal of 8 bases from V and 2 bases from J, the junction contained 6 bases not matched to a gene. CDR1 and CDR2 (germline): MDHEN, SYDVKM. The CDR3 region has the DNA TGTGCCAGCGGCAGGGAGGGAACCAAAAACATTCAGTACTTC. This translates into CASGREGTKNIQYF. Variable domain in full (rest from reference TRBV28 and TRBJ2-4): DVKVTQSSRYLVKRTGEKVFLECVQDMDHENMFWYRQDPGLGLRLIYFSYDVKMKEKGDIPEGYSVSREKKERFSLILESASTNQTSMYLCASGREGTKNIQYFGAGTRLSVL.

The CDR3 spells CASSGDSQETQYF. The DNA for the CDR3 is TGTGCCAGCAGTGGGGACTCCCAAGAGACCCAGTACTTC. V and J are TRBV5-6 and TRBJ2-5, with D perhaps TRBD2 (6 bases). Trimming shortened V by 5 bases and J by 1 base, and 9 bases separated the two germline ends. This CDR3 region has 13 residues. Germline V lookup: CDR1 SGHDT, CDR2 YYEEEE.

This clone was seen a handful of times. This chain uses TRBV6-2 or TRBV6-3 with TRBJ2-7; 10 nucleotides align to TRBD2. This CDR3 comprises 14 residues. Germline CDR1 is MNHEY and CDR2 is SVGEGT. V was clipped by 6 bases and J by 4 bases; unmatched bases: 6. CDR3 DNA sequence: TGTGCCAGCAGCTCCTCTAGCGGGAGTTACGAGCAGTACTTC. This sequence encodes CASSSSSGSYEQYF.

CDR3 sequence: CASSLAGGSFYNEQFF. DNA of the CDR3: TGTGCCAGCAGCTTAGCAGGCGGATCCTTCTACAATGAGCAGTTCTTC. V is TRBV7-9 and J is TRBJ2-1; unclear D gene. V shed 0 bases and J shed 3 bases, with 12 bases lying between them. CDR1 is SEHNR, CDR2 FQNEAQ, per germline (reference sequence). The CDR3 has 16 residues.

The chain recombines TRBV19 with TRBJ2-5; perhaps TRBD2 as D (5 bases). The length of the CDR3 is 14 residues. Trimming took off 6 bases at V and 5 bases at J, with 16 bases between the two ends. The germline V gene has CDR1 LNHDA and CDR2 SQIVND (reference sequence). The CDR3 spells CASRNSEGLETQYF. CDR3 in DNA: TGTGCCAGTAGAAACTCCGAGGGCCTGGAGACCCAGTACTTC.

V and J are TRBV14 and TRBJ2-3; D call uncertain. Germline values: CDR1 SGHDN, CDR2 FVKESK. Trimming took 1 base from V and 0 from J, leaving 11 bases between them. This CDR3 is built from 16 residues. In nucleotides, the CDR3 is TGTGCCAGCAGCCAAGTAGTGTCTTTTAGCACAGATACGCAGTATTTT. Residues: CASSQVVSFSTDTQYF.

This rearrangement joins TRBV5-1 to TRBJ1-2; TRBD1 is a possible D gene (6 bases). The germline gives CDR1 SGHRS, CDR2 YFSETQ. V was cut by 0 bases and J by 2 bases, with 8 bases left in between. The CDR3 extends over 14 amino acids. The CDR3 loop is CASSLDQGNYGYTF. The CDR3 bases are TGCGCCAGCAGCTTGGATCAGGGGAACTATGGCTACACCTTC.

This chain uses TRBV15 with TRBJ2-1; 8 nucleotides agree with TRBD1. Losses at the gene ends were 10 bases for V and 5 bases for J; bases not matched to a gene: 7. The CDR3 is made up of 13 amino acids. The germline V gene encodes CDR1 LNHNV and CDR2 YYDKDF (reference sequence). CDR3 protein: CAIGQGLNNEQFF. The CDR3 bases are TGTGCCATTGGACAGGGTCTCAACAATGAGCAGTTCTTC. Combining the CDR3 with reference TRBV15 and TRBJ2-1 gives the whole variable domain DAMVIQNPRYQVTQFGKPVTLSCSQTLNHNVMYWYQQKSSQAPKLLFHYYDKDFNNEADTPDNFQSRRPNTSFCFLDIRSPGLGDTAMYLCAIGQGLNNEQFFGPGTRLTVL.

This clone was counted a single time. Here the CDR3 reads CASSQVLGLAGSHEQFF. Here the CDR3 DNA reads TGTGCCAGCAGCCAAGTACTGGGACTAGCGGGATCCCATGAGCAGTTCTTC. The chain joins TRBV14 to TRBJ2-1; 13 positions agree with TRBD2. CDR3 length: 17 amino acids. The germline V gene encodes CDR1 SGHDN and CDR2 FVKESK. The V and J ends lost 1 base and 8 bases, in that order; junction bases with no gene match: 8. The entire variable domain, with the rest obtained from reference TRBV14 and TRBJ2-1, is as follows: EAGVTQFPSHSVIEKGQTVTLRCDPISGHDNLYWYRRVMGKEIKFLLHFVKESKQDESGMPNNRFLAERTGGTYSTLKVQPAELEDSGVYFCASSQVLGLAGSHEQFFGPGTRLTVL.

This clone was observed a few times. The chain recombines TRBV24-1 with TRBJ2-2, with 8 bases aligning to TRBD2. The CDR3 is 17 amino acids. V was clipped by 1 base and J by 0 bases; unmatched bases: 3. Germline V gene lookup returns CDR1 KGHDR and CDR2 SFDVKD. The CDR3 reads CATSDFAGGANTGELFF. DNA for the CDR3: TGTGCCACCAGTGATTTTGCGGGGGGCGCGAACACCGGGGAGCTGTTTTTT.

CDR3 bases: TGCAGCGTTGAAGAGGAGGGGACAGGTGAAAACTATGGCTACACCTTC. Translated, it gives CSVEEEGTGENYGYTF. The V gene is TRBV29-1, the J gene TRBJ1-2; 8 nucleotides match TRBD1. Germline values: CDR1 SQVTM, CDR2 ANQGSEA. After removal of 0 bases from V and 2 bases from J, the junction contained 8 bases not matched to a gene. The CDR3 length is 16 residues.